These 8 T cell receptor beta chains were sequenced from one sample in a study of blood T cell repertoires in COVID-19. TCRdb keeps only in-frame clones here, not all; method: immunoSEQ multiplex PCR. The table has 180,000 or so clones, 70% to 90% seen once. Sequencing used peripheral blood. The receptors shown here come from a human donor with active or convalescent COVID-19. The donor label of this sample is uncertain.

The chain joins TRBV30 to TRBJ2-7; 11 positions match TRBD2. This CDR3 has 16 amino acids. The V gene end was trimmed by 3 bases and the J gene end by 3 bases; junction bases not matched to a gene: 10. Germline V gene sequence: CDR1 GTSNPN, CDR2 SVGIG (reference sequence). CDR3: CAWSDQLAGVNYEQYF. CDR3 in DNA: TGTGCCTGGAGCGATCAACTAGCGGGAGTTAACTACGAGCAGTACTTC.

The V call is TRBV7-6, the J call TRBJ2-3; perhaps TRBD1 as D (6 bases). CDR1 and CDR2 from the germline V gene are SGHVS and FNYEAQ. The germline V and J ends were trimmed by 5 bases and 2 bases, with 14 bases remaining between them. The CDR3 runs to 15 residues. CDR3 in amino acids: CASSDRFSYTDTQYF. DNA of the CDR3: TGTGCCAGCAGCGACAGGTTTTCCTACACAGATACGCAGTATTTT.

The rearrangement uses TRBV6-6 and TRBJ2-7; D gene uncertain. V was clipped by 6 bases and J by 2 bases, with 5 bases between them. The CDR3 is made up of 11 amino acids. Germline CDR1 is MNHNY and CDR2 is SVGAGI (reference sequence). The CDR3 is CASSPAYEQYF. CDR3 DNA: TGTGCCAGCAGCCCAGCCTACGAGCAGTACTTC.

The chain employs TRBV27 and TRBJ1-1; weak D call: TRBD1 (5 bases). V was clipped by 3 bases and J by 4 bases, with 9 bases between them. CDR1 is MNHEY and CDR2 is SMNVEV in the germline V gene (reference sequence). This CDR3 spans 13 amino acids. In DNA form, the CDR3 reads TGTGCCAGCAGTTTTCAGGGCGGCACTGAAGCTTTCTTT. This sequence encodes CASSFQGGTEAFF.

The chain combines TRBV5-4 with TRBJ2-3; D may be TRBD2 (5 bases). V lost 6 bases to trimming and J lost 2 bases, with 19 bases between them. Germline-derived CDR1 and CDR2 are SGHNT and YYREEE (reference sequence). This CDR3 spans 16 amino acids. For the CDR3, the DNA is TGTGCCAGCACCATTGAGGGCGGGCTATTCACAGATACGCAGTATTTT. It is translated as CASTIEGGLFTDTQYF.

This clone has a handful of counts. This CDR3 reads CASSQEGLRNSPLHF. For the CDR3, the DNA is TGTGCCAGCAGCCAAGAGGGACTTCGTAATTCACCCCTCCACTTT. The chain has TRBV3-1 (or the pseudogene TRBV3-2) and TRBJ1-6, with D possibly matching TRBD1 (5 bases). Per the germline V gene, CDR1 is LGHDT and CDR2 is YNNKEL (reference sequence). The CDR3 spans 15 residues. V was pared by 0 bases and J by 6 bases, with 9 bases between.

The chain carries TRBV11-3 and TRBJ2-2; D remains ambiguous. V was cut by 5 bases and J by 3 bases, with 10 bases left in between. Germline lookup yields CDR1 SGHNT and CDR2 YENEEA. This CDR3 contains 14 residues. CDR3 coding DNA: TGTGCCAGCAGCCCGAGGTGGGACACCGGGGAGCTGTTTTTT. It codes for CASSPRWDTGELFF.

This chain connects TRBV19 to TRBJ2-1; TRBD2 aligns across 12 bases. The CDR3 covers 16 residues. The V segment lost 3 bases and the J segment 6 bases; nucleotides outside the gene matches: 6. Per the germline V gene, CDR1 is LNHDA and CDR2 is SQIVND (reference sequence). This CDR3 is CASSIFPTSGSNEQFF. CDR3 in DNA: TGTGCCAGTAGTATTTTTCCGACTAGCGGGAGCAATGAGCAGTTCTTC.